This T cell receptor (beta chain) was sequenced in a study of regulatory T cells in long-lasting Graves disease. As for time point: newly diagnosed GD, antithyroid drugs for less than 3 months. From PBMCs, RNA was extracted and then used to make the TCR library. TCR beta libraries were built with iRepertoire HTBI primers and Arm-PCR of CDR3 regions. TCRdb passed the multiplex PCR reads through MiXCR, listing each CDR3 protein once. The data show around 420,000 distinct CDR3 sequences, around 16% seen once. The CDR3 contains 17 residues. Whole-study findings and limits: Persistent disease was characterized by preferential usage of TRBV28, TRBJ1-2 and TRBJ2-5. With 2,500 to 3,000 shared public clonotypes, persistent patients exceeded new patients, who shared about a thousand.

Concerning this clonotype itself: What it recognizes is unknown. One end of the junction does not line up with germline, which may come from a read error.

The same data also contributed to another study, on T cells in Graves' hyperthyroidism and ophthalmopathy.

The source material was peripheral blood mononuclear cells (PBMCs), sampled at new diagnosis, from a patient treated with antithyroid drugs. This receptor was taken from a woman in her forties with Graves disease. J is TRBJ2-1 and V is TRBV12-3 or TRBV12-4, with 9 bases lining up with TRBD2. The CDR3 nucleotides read TGTGCCAGCAGTTCCTCGTCGATGCGGGAGGGTAGCAATGAGCGGTTCTTC. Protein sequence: CASSSSSMREGSNERFF.